Below, 9 T cell receptor beta chains from the same sample are listed, as sequenced in a study of T-cell memory formation after mild COVID-19. MiXCR was run by TCRdb on the 5' RACE reads, yielding one entry per CDR3 protein. The table lists about 430,000 distinct CDR3 sequences, about a sixth of them singletons. Sequences were obtained from PBMCs or a T cell subset sorted from them (not recorded which). Receptors were obtained from a young man who had mild COVID-19 (a few samples of this study predate the infection). Cell type and time point are not known.

V usage is TRBV20-1 and J usage is TRBJ2-7; D possibly corresponds to TRBD1 (7 bases). This CDR3 comprises 14 residues. Germline V CDR1 and CDR2: DFQATT, SNEGSKA (reference sequence). Trimming took off 3 bases at V and 2 bases at J, with 14 bases between the two ends. Written as DNA, the CDR3 is TGCAGTGCTAGGAGGCAGGGGGGTGCCTACGAGCAGTACTTC. Protein: CSARRQGGAYEQYF.

The genes are TRBV12-3 or TRBV12-4 and TRBJ2-3; weak D call: TRBD1 (6 bases). The CDR3 covers 14 residues. Between the trimmed V and J ends, which lost 3 bases and 7 bases, there was a span of 14 bases. For the CDR3, the DNA is TGTGCCAGCAGTTTCGGGTCTAGGGGGAATACGCAGTATTTT. It specifies CASSFGSRGNTQYF.

The gene calls are TRBV10-1 and TRBJ2-7; D assignment may be TRBD1 or TRBD2 (5 bases each). Trimming removed 6 bases from V and 0 bases from J, with 21 bases in between. CDR3 length: 17 amino acids. Germline V gives CDR1 WNHNN, CDR2 SYGVQD (reference sequence). The CDR3 is CASSERIRDGSSYEQYF. The DNA for the CDR3 is TGCGCCAGCAGCGAAAGAATTCGGGACGGTAGCTCCTACGAGCAGTACTTC.

This clonotype was counted only a few times. The chain employs TRBV5-1 and TRBJ2-7; 13 positions match TRBD2. The CDR3 runs to 14 residues. Germline CDR1 reads SGHRS; CDR2 reads YFSETQ. V lost 4 bases, J lost 6 bases, and 4 bases stayed unmatched. CDR3 in amino acids: CASSPGLAGTEQYV. CDR3 DNA sequence: TGCGCCAGCAGCCCGGGACTAGCGGGGACCGAGCAGTACGTC.

This clonotype was observed a handful of times. The chain has TRBV5-1 and TRBJ2-1; tentatively, D is TRBD1 (6 bases). The CDR3 runs 15 residues. The germline V and J ends were trimmed by 2 bases and 7 bases, with 16 bases remaining between them. In germline, CDR1 is SGHRS, CDR2 YFSETQ. The CDR3 DNA sequence: TGCGCCAGCAGCTTAACAGGGCCCTCTCGGAATGAGCAGTTCTTC. Its protein product is CASSLTGPSRNEQFF. Full variable domain (missing parts from reference TRBV5-1 and TRBJ2-1): KAGVTQTPRYLIKTRGQQVTLSCSPISGHRSVSWYQQTPGQGLQFLFEYFSETQRNKGNFPGRFSGRQFSNSRSEMNVSTLELGDSALYLCASSLTGPSRNEQFFGPGTRLTVL.

This chain links TRBV24-1 with TRBJ2-7; D possibly corresponds to TRBD1 (5 bases). The length of the CDR3 is 12 residues. Germline CDR1 KGHDR, CDR2 SFDVKD. The CDR3 sequence is CATSDLSLSRDV. In nucleotides, the CDR3 is TGTGCCACCAGTGATTTGAGCCTCAGCAGGGACGTC.

This clonotype was observed at least ten times. The chain recombines TRBV29-1 with TRBJ2-5, with a possible D match to TRBD2 (6 bases). V was cut by 7 bases and J by 7 bases, with 16 bases left in between. Germline loops: CDR1 SQVTM, CDR2 ANQGSEA. This CDR3 is 12 amino acids long. CDR3: CSARDFAGTQYF. In DNA, the CDR3 is TGCAGCGCCAGGGACTTCGCTGGGACCCAGTACTTC. Full variable domain (rest looked up from reference TRBV29-1 and TRBJ2-5): SAVISQKPSRDICQRGTSLTIQCQVDSQVTMMFWYRQQPGQSLTLIATANQGSEATYESGFVIDKFPISRPNLTFSTLTVSNMSPEDSSIYLCSARDFAGTQYFGPGTRLLVL.

This chain connects TRBV10-2 to TRBJ2-5; D is undetermined. The germline V gene has CDR1 WSHSY and CDR2 SAAADI. The V gene lost 10 bases and the J gene lost 5 bases, with 17 bases spanning the gap. CDR3 length: 13 amino acids. The CDR3 region is CATSRGHRETQYF. For the CDR3, the DNA is TGCGCCACCTCGAGAGGCCACCGGGAGACCCAGTACTTC.

J is TRBJ1-2 and V is TRBV12-3 or TRBV12-4; D might be TRBD1 (5 bases). V was pared by 10 bases and J by 6 bases, with 15 bases between. This CDR3 has 12 residues. In DNA, the CDR3 is TGTGCCACGACCCAGGGTACTCATGGCTACACCTTC. It is translated as CATTQGTHGYTF.